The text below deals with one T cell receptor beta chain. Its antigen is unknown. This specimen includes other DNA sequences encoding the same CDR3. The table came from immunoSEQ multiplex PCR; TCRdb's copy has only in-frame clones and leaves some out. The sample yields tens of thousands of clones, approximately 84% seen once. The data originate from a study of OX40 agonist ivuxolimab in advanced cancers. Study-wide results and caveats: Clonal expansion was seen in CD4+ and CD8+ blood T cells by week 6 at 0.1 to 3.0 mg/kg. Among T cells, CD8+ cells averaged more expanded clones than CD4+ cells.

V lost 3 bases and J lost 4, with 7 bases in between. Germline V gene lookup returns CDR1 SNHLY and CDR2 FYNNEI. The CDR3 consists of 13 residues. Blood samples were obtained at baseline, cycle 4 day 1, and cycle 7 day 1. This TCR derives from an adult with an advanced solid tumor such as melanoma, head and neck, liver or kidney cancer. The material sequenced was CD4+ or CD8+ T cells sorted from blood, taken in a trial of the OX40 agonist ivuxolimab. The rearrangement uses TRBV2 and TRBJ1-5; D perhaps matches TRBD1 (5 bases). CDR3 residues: CASSDPGNQPQHF. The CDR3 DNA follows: TGTGCCAGCAGTGACCCAGGGAATCAGCCCCAGCATTTT.